This TCR beta chain was captured in a study of blood T cells in healthy people across ages. Overall study findings and caveats: CMV status of donors was unknown, possibly confounding expanded clonotype changes.

As for this clonotype: What it binds is not known.

V was pared by 6 bases and J by 7 bases, with 15 bases between. CDR3 length: 13 residues. Every sample had a minimum of 6.5 million PBMCs isolated. It was with a sample-barcoded 5' primer and a J-beta primer mix that a second PCR of roughly 7 to 12 cycles was run. TCRdb processed the 5' RACE reads anew with MiXCR; each CDR3 protein has one entry. The repertoire holds about 1,500,000 distinct CDR3 sequences, roughly 30% seen once, with 7.7% in the top ten. The sequence derives from a woman in her 30s in good health. The chain uses TRBV12-3 or TRBV12-4 and TRBJ1-2; TRBD1 might be the D (5 bases). The sequencing sample was made of blood. The CDR3 is CASSREGRSGYTF. The CDR3 DNA reads as TGTGCCAGCAGCAGGGAGGGGCGCTCTGGCTACACCTTC.